Shown below are 7 T cell receptor beta chains from a single sample sequenced in a study of blood T cell repertoires in COVID-19. Method: immunoSEQ multiplex PCR; TCRdb's copy keeps in-frame clones and lacks some. Of about 370,000 clones listed, around 87% are singletons. Sequenced input: peripheral blood. These TCRs come from a woman in her thirties with COVID-19, enrolled during active disease.

CDR3 DNA: TGTGCCAGCAGCCCTATCCACTACGAGCAGTACTTC. Translating gives CASSPIHYEQYF. This chain connects TRBV11-2 to TRBJ2-7, with unresolved D. The CDR3 has 12 amino acids. Germline CDR1 is SGHAT and CDR2 is FQNNGV. Trimming pared 5 bases from V and 3 bases from J, leaving 8 bases between. Variable domain in full (rest from reference TRBV11-2 and TRBJ2-7): EAGVAQSPRYKIIEKRQSVAFWCNPISGHATLYWYQQILGQGPKLLIQFQNNGVVDDSQLPKDRFSAERLKGVDSTLKIQPAKLEDSAVYLCASSPIHYEQYFGPGTRLTVT.

Only a few counts were recorded for this clone. V gene TRBV19 combines with J gene TRBJ1-1; no reliable D call. This CDR3 contains 14 residues. Germline V lookup: CDR1 LNHDA, CDR2 SQIVND (reference sequence). The V end was cut by 6 bases, the J end by 4 bases, with 15 bases between. This CDR3 reads CASSRLTEGTEAFF. The CDR3 nucleotides are TGTGCCAGTAGCCGCCTGACTGAGGGCACTGAAGCTTTCTTT. The full variable domain, rest sourced from reference TRBV19 and TRBJ1-1, is DGGITQSPKYLFRKEGQNVTLSCEQNLNHDAMYWYRQDPGQGLRLIYYSQIVNDFQKGDIAEGYSVSREKKESFPLTVTSAQKNPTAFYLCASSRLTEGTEAFFGQGTRLTVV.

J is TRBJ2-1 and V is TRBV7-8; 8 bases line up with TRBD2. V shed 1 base, J shed 4 bases, and the junction held 6 bases outside the gene matches. This CDR3 is 16 amino acids long. CDR1 is SGHVS and CDR2 is FQNEAQ in the germline V gene. The CDR3 DNA sequence: TGTGCCAGCAGCTTAGGGGCTAGCGGGCGGTACAATGAGCAGTTCTTC. Its protein product is CASSLGASGRYNEQFF.

This sequence joins TRBV7-2 and TRBJ1-5; D gene ambiguous. The germline V gene encodes CDR1 SGHTA and CDR2 FQGNSA. V lost 5 bases, J lost 2 bases, and 10 bases lay in between. The CDR3 runs to 14 residues. CDR3: CASSNRAGNQPQHF. The CDR3, as DNA: TGTGCCAGCAGCAACAGAGCGGGCAATCAGCCCCAGCATTTT.

This clone has a count of ten or more. The chain couples TRBV6-1 to TRBJ1-3; the D gene is possibly TRBD1 (5 bases). There are 15 residues in the CDR3. V lost 3 bases, J lost 1 base, and 10 bases lay in between. Germline CDR1 is MNHNS and CDR2 is SASEGT. The CDR3 coding sequence is TGTGCCAGCAGTGACAGGGCACGTTCTGGAAACACCATATATTTT. It specifies CASSDRARSGNTIYF.

The CDR3: CAWTLPDRDNQPQHF. CDR3 bases: TGTGCCTGGACCCTTCCTGACAGGGACAATCAGCCCCAGCATTTT. The genes are TRBV30 and TRBJ1-5; 7 positions agree with TRBD1. The CDR3 covers 15 residues. The V and J ends lost 4 bases and 3 bases, in that order; junction bases with no gene match: 9. Germline lookup yields CDR1 GTSNPN and CDR2 SVGIG (reference sequence).

This clone was counted a single time. This chain uses TRBV10-3 with TRBJ1-4; D unclear. The CDR3 is made up of 14 amino acids. CDR1 is ENHRY, CDR2 SYGVKD, per germline. Trimming removed 0 bases from V and 6 bases from J, with 8 bases in between. The CDR3 reads CAISESKGDEKLFF. DNA of the CDR3: TGTGCCATCAGTGAGTCGAAAGGAGATGAAAAACTGTTTTTT.